The T cell receptor beta chain under discussion was sequenced for a study of regulatory T cells in long-lasting Graves disease. Assembly of TCR beta libraries relied on iRepertoire HTBI primers together with Arm-PCR of CDR3 regions. TCRdb redid the calling of the multiplex PCR reads with MiXCR, one entry per CDR3 protein. This sample has 400,000 to 550,000 distinct CDR3 sequences, with under 15% found just once. Time point noted: newly diagnosed GD, antithyroid drugs for less than 3 months. PBMCs provided the RNA from which the TCR library was made. This clonotype has a handful of counts. The CDR3 sequence is 15 residues long. In germline, CDR1 is KGHSH, CDR2 LQKENI. V was clipped by 6 bases and J by 3 bases; unmatched bases: 5. These data also formed part of another study, on T cells in Graves' hyperthyroidism and ophthalmopathy.

This chain links TRBV18 with TRBJ2-1; 10 nucleotides align to TRBD2. Material: peripheral blood mononuclear cells (PBMCs), obtained at new diagnosis, from a patient treated with antithyroid drugs. This TCR was recovered from a woman in her twenties or thirties with Graves disease. The CDR3 loop is CASSAGLANYNEQFF. The CDR3 DNA follows: TGTGCCAGCTCCGCGGGACTAGCGAACTACAATGAGCAGTTCTTC.